The next 9 T cell receptor beta chains were all read from a single sample in a study of T cell changes during pregnancy in multiple sclerosis. Repertoires were generated with immunoSEQ multiplex PCR, while TCRdb's copy carries only in-frame clones and drops some. This sample carries 65,000 or so clones, around 91% of them seen once, and the ten largest clones take more than 2%. The sequences come from peripheral blood, collected in the second trimester of pregnancy. Source of these receptors: a female donor in good health, enrolled as a control in a pregnancy study.

The gene calls are TRBV7-8 and TRBJ1-5; the D gene is possibly TRBD1 (5 bases). The germline V and J ends were trimmed by 0 bases and 4 bases, with 7 bases remaining between them. CDR3 length equals 14 residues. CDR1 is SGHVS and CDR2 is FQNEAQ in the germline V gene. The CDR3: CASSLAGLNQPQHF. The DNA of the CDR3 is TGTGCCAGCAGCTTAGCGGGGCTAAATCAGCCCCAGCATTTT.

The CDR3 protein is CASSIDGSNSPLHF. CDR3 nucleotides: TGTGCCAGTAGTATAGATGGCAGTAATTCACCCCTCCACTTT. The rearrangement joins TRBV19 to TRBJ1-6, with D hard to call. Germline V CDR1 and CDR2: LNHDA, SQIVND (reference sequence). Between the trimmed V and J ends, which lost 0 bases and 6 bases, there was a span of 6 bases. The CDR3 consists of 14 residues.

The V call is TRBV10-3, the J call TRBJ1-5; no firm D call. Looked up from germline, CDR1 is ENHRY and CDR2 is SYGVKD. The CDR3 covers 13 residues. Trimming removed 4 bases from V and 4 bases from J, with 8 bases in between. CDR3 nucleotide sequence: TGTGCCATCAGTGGGGGAGAAAATCAGCCCCAGCATTTT. Protein product: CAISGGENQPQHF.

This clone showed up just once. The chain joins TRBV9 to TRBJ2-2, with 8 bases matching TRBD1. The CDR3 has 15 residues. V was pared by 1 base and J by 6 bases, with 5 bases of the junction left unmatched. CDR1 and CDR2 (germline): SGDLS, YYNGEE. The CDR3: CASSVQGAIAGELFF. In DNA, the CDR3 is TGTGCCAGCAGCGTACAGGGGGCTATTGCCGGGGAGCTGTTTTTT.

The V call is TRBV7-9, the J call TRBJ1-2; 7 bases map to TRBD1. Trimming cost V 2 bases and J 1 base; bases outside gene matches: 7. The CDR3 covers 16 residues. Germline CDR1 is SEHNR and CDR2 is FQNEAQ (reference sequence). The CDR3 nucleotides read TGTGCCAGCAGCTTACAGGGACAGACTAATAACTATGGCTACACCTTC. Amino acid sequence: CASSLQGQTNNYGYTF.

The CDR3: CASSKGRSAGGEYF. Here the CDR3 DNA reads TGTGCCAGTAGTAAGGGTCGAAGCGCCGGGGGAGAGTACTTC. V usage is TRBV19 and J usage is TRBJ2-7, with D tentatively TRBD2 (6 bases). The CDR3 runs to 14 residues. Trimming cost V 4 bases and J 11 bases, with 21 bases left between them. Germline V CDR1 and CDR2: LNHDA, SQIVND (reference sequence).

This chain connects TRBV5-6 to TRBJ1-5; TRBD1 matches 10 bases. This CDR3 is 15 amino acids long. V lost 4 bases, J lost 6 bases, and 7 bases stayed unmatched. Germline V CDR1 and CDR2: SGHDT, YYEEEE. This CDR3 is CASSIGTGVLQPQHF. The CDR3 nucleotides read TGTGCCAGCAGCATCGGGACAGGGGTGCTTCAGCCCCAGCATTTT.

This chain joins TRBV11-2 and TRBJ2-2; a weak D match, TRBD1 (5 bases). Germline CDR1 reads SGHAT; CDR2 reads FQNNGV. V lost 2 bases and J 2 bases, leaving 9 bases between the germline ends. The CDR3 contains 15 residues. CDR3 sequence (DNA): TGTGCCAGCAGCTTATTAGGGGTTAACACCGGGGAGCTGTTTTTT. This encodes CASSLLGVNTGELFF. Drawing the rest from reference TRBV11-2 and TRBJ2-2, the complete variable domain is EAGVAQSPRYKIIEKRQSVAFWCNPISGHATLYWYQQILGQGPKLLIQFQNNGVVDDSQLPKDRFSAERLKGVDSTLKIQPAKLEDSAVYLCASSLLGVNTGELFFGEGSRLTVL.

The rearrangement links TRBV28 to TRBJ2-1; D may be TRBD2 (5 bases). Between the trimmed V and J ends, which lost 7 bases and 12 bases, there was a span of 16 bases. The CDR3 runs 12 residues. Germline values: CDR1 MDHEN, CDR2 SYDVKM. The CDR3 DNA sequence: TGTGCCAGCAAGGGTGAACCCGGGGTGCAGTTCTTC. This translates into CASKGEPGVQFF.